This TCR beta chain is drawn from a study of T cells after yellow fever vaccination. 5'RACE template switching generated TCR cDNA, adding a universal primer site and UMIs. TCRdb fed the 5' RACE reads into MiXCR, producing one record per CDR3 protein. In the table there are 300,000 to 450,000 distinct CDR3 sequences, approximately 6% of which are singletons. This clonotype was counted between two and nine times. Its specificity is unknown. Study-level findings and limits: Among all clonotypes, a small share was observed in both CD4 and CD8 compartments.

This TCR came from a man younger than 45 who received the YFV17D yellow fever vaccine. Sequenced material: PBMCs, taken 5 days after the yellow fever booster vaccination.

CDR3 sequence reads: CASSDTGGNGYTF. Written as DNA, the CDR3 is TGTGCCAGCAGCGACACAGGGGGCAATGGCTACACCTTC. The rearrangement joins TRBV5-6 to TRBJ1-2, with 9 bases aligning to TRBD1. The germline V gene encodes CDR1 SGHDT and CDR2 YYEEEE. The CDR3 consists of 13 residues. The V and J ends lost 4 bases and 6 bases, in that order; junction bases with no gene match: 4.